Given below is one T cell receptor (beta chain) in context. In germline, CDR1 is SGDLS, CDR2 YYNGEE. V shed 1 base, J shed 4 bases, and the junction held 7 bases outside the gene matches. CDR3 length: 15 amino acids. The data belong to a study of control samples from healthy donors and cancer patients. This table comes from immunoSEQ multiplex PCR, and its TCRdb copy is limited to in-frame clones, with some not included. The sample lists approximately 120,000 clones, 87% occurring once. The sequenced sample consisted of blood. The clonotype originates from a man between 18 and 29 years old in good health. This sequence joins TRBV9 and TRBJ2-7; 8 bases are a match to TRBD1. CDR3 amino acids: CASSVSAGGLYEQYF. The CDR3 nucleotides are TGTGCCAGCAGCGTAAGTGCAGGGGGCTTATACGAGCAGTACTTC.